Below, 30 T cell receptor beta chains from the same sample are listed, as sequenced in a study of cytomegalovirus exposure and HLA in healthy donors. PCR amplification relied on 60 Vbeta primers (plus 13 Jbeta primers). TCRdb's copy holds only in-frame clones and misses some; the assay was immunoSEQ multiplex PCR. The table for this sample gives roughly 55,000 clones. The specimen was PBMCs. The receptors come from a woman in her fifties or sixties in good health and CMV-seropositive.

The chain links TRBV7-9 to TRBJ2-1; D is unresolved. Looked up from germline, CDR1 is SEHNR and CDR2 is FQNEAQ (reference sequence). The CDR3 sequence is 11 residues long. Trimming took 3 bases from V and 7 from J, leaving 4 bases between them. The CDR3 spells CASSLRNEQFF. The CDR3 DNA reads TGTGCCAGCAGCTTGAGGAATGAGCAGTTCTTC. Based on the CDR3 plus reference TRBV7-9 and TRBJ2-1, the full variable domain is DTGVSQNPRHKITKRGQNVTFRCDPISEHNRLYWYRQTLGQGPEFLTYFQNEAQLEKSRLLSDRFSAERPKGSFSTLEIQRTEQGDSAMYLCASSLRNEQFFGPGTRLTVL.

The chain is built from TRBV10-1 and TRBJ2-1; TRBD2 agrees at 10 bases. Per germline, CDR1 WNHNN and CDR2 SYGVQD (reference sequence). The CDR3 is 17 amino acids. V lost 6 bases to trimming and J lost 0 bases; unmatched junction nucleotides: 8. The CDR3 bases are TGCGCCAGCAGCAAAGCGGGAGGGCCCCGCTCCTACAATGAGCAGTTCTTC. Residues: CASSKAGGPRSYNEQFF.

The V call is TRBV11-2, the J call TRBJ1-5; D is possibly TRBD1 (6 bases). Between the trimmed V and J ends, which lost 5 bases and 9 bases, there was a span of 14 bases. Per the germline V gene, CDR1 is SGHAT and CDR2 is FQNNGV. CDR3 size: 13 residues. In DNA form, the CDR3 reads TGTGCCAGCAGCATCCAACAGGGCACGCCCCAGCATTTT. Its translation is CASSIQQGTPQHF.

The gene calls are TRBV4-1 and TRBJ1-6; D may be TRBD1 (5 bases). Germline V gene lookup returns CDR1 MGHRA and CDR2 YSYEKL. V lost 4 bases and J lost 12, with 19 bases in between. The CDR3 loop spans 15 amino acids. The CDR3 DNA reads TGCGCCAGCAGCCTTCTAGGGGCAGCAGCAGGACCCCTCCACTTT. The encoded protein is CASSLLGAAAGPLHF.

The J gene is TRBJ1-4, the V gene TRBV7-6, with 7 nucleotides matching TRBD1. This CDR3 spans 15 amino acids. With 4 bases clipped from V and 6 bases from J, the junction kept 8 bases outside the gene matches. CDR1 and CDR2 from the germline V gene are SGHVS and FNYEAQ. The CDR3 loop is CASSSLQGTDEKLFF. Written as DNA, the CDR3 is TGTGCCAGCAGCTCATTACAGGGGACCGATGAAAAACTGTTTTTT.

This sequence joins TRBV6-5 and TRBJ2-1; no definite D call. Germline CDR1 MNHEY, CDR2 SVGAGI. With 0 bases removed from V and 5 bases from J, the gap between germline ends came to 14 bases. This CDR3 is 16 amino acids long. As DNA, the CDR3 is TGTGCCAGCAGTTACTCGAGCCTATCCGTCGACAATGAGCAGTTCTTC. Translating it yields CASSYSSLSVDNEQFF.

The CDR3 loop is CASSFQGGNSPLHF. CDR3 sequence (DNA): TGTGCCAGCAGTTTTCAGGGAGGCAATTCACCCCTCCACTTT. The chain combines TRBV6-5 with TRBJ1-6; possibly TRBD1 for D (5 bases). CDR3 size: 14 residues. Trimming pared 4 bases from V and 7 bases from J, leaving 11 bases between. The V gene's germline CDR1 is MNHEY and CDR2 SVGAGI.

The rearrangement joins TRBV9 to TRBJ1-1; 8 nucleotides line up with TRBD1. V lost 4 bases, J lost 1 base, and 9 bases stayed unmatched. Germline values: CDR1 SGDLS, CDR2 YYNGEE. CDR3 length: 16 amino acids. CDR3 sequence reads: CASSKQGGQANTEAFF. The CDR3 DNA is TGTGCCAGCAGCAAACAGGGGGGGCAGGCGAACACTGAAGCTTTCTTT.

The chain couples TRBV7-6 to TRBJ1-6, with D possibly being TRBD1 (5 bases). Germline lookup yields CDR1 SGHVS and CDR2 FNYEAQ. V was pared by 2 bases and J by 11 bases, with 13 bases between. This CDR3 contains 14 residues. CDR3 region: CASSLLEGRPPLHF. DNA for the CDR3: TGTGCCAGCAGCTTACTAGAGGGGAGGCCACCCCTCCACTTT.

This chain connects TRBV9 to TRBJ2-1; 9 positions agree with TRBD1. The CDR3 totals 17 residues. V was pared by 4 bases and J by 0 bases, with 8 bases of the junction left unmatched. The germline gives CDR1 SGDLS, CDR2 YYNGEE. CDR3 DNA sequence: TGTGCCAGCAGCCCTCGGACAGGGGAAATCTCCTACAATGAGCAGTTCTTC. Protein product: CASSPRTGEISYNEQFF.

The chain carries TRBV7-9 and TRBJ2-7, with a possible D match to TRBD1 (6 bases). The germline gives CDR1 SEHNR, CDR2 FQNEAQ (reference sequence). The CDR3 loop spans 14 amino acids. Trimming removed 5 bases at V and 4 bases at J, with 15 bases between. The CDR3 sequence is CASSHQGNVYEQYF. In DNA form, the CDR3 reads TGTGCCAGCAGCCACCAGGGGAATGTATACGAGCAGTACTTC.

The chain is built from TRBV13 and TRBJ1-3; 7 bases are shared with TRBD1. Per germline, CDR1 PRHDT and CDR2 FYEKMQ (reference sequence). The CDR3 is made up of 15 amino acids. The V and J ends lost 0 bases and 4 bases, in that order; junction bases with no gene match: 3. CDR3 sequence reads: CASSLGQGYGNTIYF. In nucleotides, the CDR3 is TGTGCCAGCAGCTTAGGACAGGGGTACGGAAACACCATATATTTT.

The chain recombines TRBV19 with TRBJ1-4; D might be TRBD1 (5 bases). Germline V CDR1 and CDR2: LNHDA, SQIVND (reference sequence). V was trimmed by 6 bases and J by 7 bases, leaving 18 bases between them. The CDR3 consists of 15 residues. Here the CDR3 reads CASSRRGGDGEKLFF. In DNA form, the CDR3 reads TGTGCCAGTAGCCGCCGGGGAGGGGATGGTGAAAAACTGTTTTTT.

A word on this clone: Relative to the germline gene, one junction end is altered; a read error may explain this. This chain links TRBV2 with TRBJ1-5; TRBD1 aligns across 8 bases. The germline V gene encodes CDR1 SNHLY and CDR2 FYNNEI. This CDR3 region has 14 residues. The CDR3 coding sequence is TGTGCCAGCTGTGACAGGGGAGGCAATCAGCCCCAGCATTTT. Protein: CASCDRGGNQPQHF.

The CDR3 DNA reads TGTGCCAGCAGCAGACAGGCCTCTGGGGCCAACGTCCTGACTTTC. Translation: CASSRQASGANVLTF. The chain combines TRBV9 with TRBJ2-6; the D gene is possibly TRBD1 (6 bases). Per germline, CDR1 SGDLS and CDR2 YYNGEE. V lost 4 bases to trimming and J lost 0 bases, with 8 bases between them. This CDR3 comprises 15 residues.

The chain links TRBV7-9 to TRBJ2-1, with 7 bases that match TRBD1. In germline, CDR1 is SEHNR, CDR2 FQNEAQ (reference sequence). Trimming took 5 bases from V and 4 from J; bases not matched to a gene: 5. The CDR3 length is 14 residues. This CDR3 reads CASSNPGQYNEQFF. CDR3 DNA: TGTGCCAGCAGCAATCCGGGACAGTACAATGAGCAGTTCTTC.

The chain uses TRBV14 and TRBJ2-7; D might be TRBD2 (6 bases). The CDR3 loop spans 15 amino acids. Trimming removed 0 bases at V and 1 base at J, with 10 bases between. Germline V gives CDR1 SGHDN, CDR2 FVKESK. This chain's CDR3 is CASSQELATSYEQYF. In DNA form, the CDR3 reads TGTGCCAGCAGCCAAGAACTAGCCACATCCTACGAGCAGTACTTC.

The chain links TRBV19 to TRBJ1-2; D possibly corresponds to TRBD1 (6 bases). The CDR3 has 14 residues. Trimming cost V 6 bases and J 4 bases, with 15 bases left between them. Looked up from germline, CDR1 is LNHDA and CDR2 is SQIVND (reference sequence). This CDR3 reads CASSLQTGPYGYTF. The CDR3 DNA reads TGTGCCAGTAGCCTTCAAACAGGGCCCTATGGCTACACCTTC.

The chain uses TRBV18 and TRBJ1-4; D is possibly TRBD1 (5 bases). Deletions cut 6 bases from V and 0 bases from J, with 8 bases between. The CDR3 spans 14 residues. Per germline, CDR1 KGHSH and CDR2 LQKENI. For the CDR3, the DNA is TGTGCCAGCTCCGGGACTACAACTAATGAAAAACTGTTTTTT. Amino acid sequence: CASSGTTTNEKLFF. The whole variable domain, filled in from reference TRBV18 and TRBJ1-4, reads NAGVMQNPRHLVRRRGQEARLRCSPMKGHSHVYWYRQLPEEGLKFMVYLQKENIIDESGMPKERFSAEFPKEGPSILRIQQVVRGDSAAYFCASSGTTTNEKLFFGSGTQLSVL.

This chain joins TRBV4-1 and TRBJ1-5; a weak D match, TRBD1 (6 bases). Germline V CDR1 and CDR2: MGHRA, YSYEKL. Trimming pared 10 bases from V and 0 bases from J, leaving 19 bases between. This CDR3 comprises 16 residues. Written as DNA, the CDR3 is TGCGCCACCCTTAAGGACAGCCGTTATAGCAATCAGCCCCAGCATTTT. It translates to CATLKDSRYSNQPQHF.

The chain uses TRBV6-6 and TRBJ2-7, with 8 bases that match TRBD1. There are 15 residues in the CDR3. The V gene end was trimmed by 6 bases and the J gene end by 0 bases; junction bases not matched to a gene: 7. CDR1 MNHNY and CDR2 SVGAGI come from the germline V gene (reference sequence). The CDR3 here is CASSGQGQSSYEQYF. CDR3 nucleotides: TGTGCCAGCAGCGGACAGGGACAGAGCTCCTACGAGCAGTACTTC.

Here the CDR3 reads CASNRGESSTDTQYF. The CDR3 coding sequence is TGTGCCAGCAACAGGGGGGAATCTAGCACAGATACGCAGTATTTT. The chain has TRBV28 and TRBJ2-3; 8 positions agree with TRBD1. Germline V gives CDR1 MDHEN, CDR2 SYDVKM. Trimming removed 7 bases from V and 0 bases from J; junction bases left unmatched: 6. This CDR3 region has 15 residues.

The chain has TRBV7-2 and TRBJ2-7; D ambiguous. Germline V lookup: CDR1 SGHTA, CDR2 FQGNSA. This CDR3 comprises 13 residues. V was pared by 2 bases and J by 4 bases, with 9 bases between. The CDR3 is CASSLSLVYEQYF. The DNA for the CDR3 is TGTGCCAGCAGCTTATCTCTAGTTTACGAGCAGTACTTC.

The rearrangement uses TRBV2 and TRBJ1-4; D uncertain. This CDR3 comprises 16 residues. V was clipped by 6 bases and J by 8 bases, with 22 bases between them. Germline values: CDR1 SNHLY, CDR2 FYNNEI. The CDR3 DNA sequence: TGTGCCAGCAGAGCCGGGAACAGTTTTTCGGGAGAAAAACTGTTTTTT. Its translation: CASRAGNSFSGEKLFF.

The chain employs TRBV28 and TRBJ2-7; tentative D call: TRBD2 (5 bases). The CDR3 totals 12 residues. The germline V and J ends were trimmed by 7 bases and 2 bases, with 9 bases remaining between them. From germline, CDR1 is MDHEN and CDR2 SYDVKM. The CDR3 nucleotides read TGTGCCAGCACGAGCGGTACCTACGAGCAGTACTTC. Amino acids: CASTSGTYEQYF.

V gene TRBV18 combines with J gene TRBJ2-7, with 7 bases matching TRBD1. CDR1 is KGHSH, CDR2 LQKENI, per germline. The CDR3 is 15 amino acids. Trimming cost V 0 bases and J 6 bases; bases outside gene matches: 8. This chain's CDR3 is CASSPPTTGSGEQYF. The DNA of the CDR3 is TGTGCCAGCTCACCACCGACGACAGGGTCGGGCGAGCAGTACTTC. The full variable domain, completed using reference TRBV18 and TRBJ2-7, is NAGVMQNPRHLVRRRGQEARLRCSPMKGHSHVYWYRQLPEEGLKFMVYLQKENIIDESGMPKERFSAEFPKEGPSILRIQQVVRGDSAAYFCASSPPTTGSGEQYFGPGTRLTVT.

Here the CDR3 reads CASAAGQGADKLFF. CDR3 nucleotide sequence: TGTGCCAGCGCTGCGGGACAGGGGGCGGATAAACTGTTTTTT. This rearrangement joins TRBV7-2 to TRBJ1-4, with 12 bases lining up with TRBD1. Germline V gene sequence: CDR1 SGHTA, CDR2 FQGNSA. The CDR3 extends over 14 amino acids. The J segment lost 11 bases and the V segment lost 8 bases, leaving 9 bases of the junction unmatched.

The rearrangement uses TRBV4-1 and TRBJ2-5; D not resolved. CDR1 is MGHRA, CDR2 YSYEKL, per germline. Trimming cost V 3 bases and J 5 bases, with 7 bases left between them. The CDR3 totals 12 residues. The CDR3 reads CASSHPGETQYF. The CDR3 DNA is TGCGCCAGCAGCCACCCCGGGGAGACCCAGTACTTC.

The chain uses TRBV5-1 and TRBJ1-1; 10 bases fit TRBD1. This CDR3 is built from 14 residues. The V gene end was trimmed by 4 bases and the J gene end by 6 bases; junction bases not matched to a gene: 6. Germline loops: CDR1 SGHRS, CDR2 YFSETQ. The CDR3 DNA sequence: TGCGCCAGCAGCGCCCCGGACAGGGGGTCTGAAGCTTTCTTT. Its protein product is CASSAPDRGSEAFF. The full variable domain, in which reference TRBV5-1 and TRBJ1-1 provide the parts outside the CDR3, is KAGVTQTPRYLIKTRGQQVTLSCSPISGHRSVSWYQQTPGQGLQFLFEYFSETQRNKGNFPGRFSGRQFSNSRSEMNVSTLELGDSALYLCASSAPDRGSEAFFGQGTRLTVV.

The V call is TRBV5-1, the J call TRBJ2-2, with TRBD1 identical over 8 bases. The CDR3 loop spans 15 amino acids. From germline, CDR1 is SGHRS and CDR2 YFSETQ. With 2 bases clipped from V and 3 bases from J, the junction kept 3 bases outside the gene matches. The CDR3 DNA reads as TGCGCCAGCAGCTTAGGGACAGGTGACACCGGGGAGCTGTTTTTT. This codes for CASSLGTGDTGELFF.